This T cell receptor beta chain stems from a study of blood T cell repertoires in COVID-19. Cohort 3 recovery required two negative PCRs, clearance, or symptom resolution. The assay was immunoSEQ multiplex PCR, and TCRdb's table has in-frame clones only and misses some. The table shows a few hundred thousand clones, with approximately 85% occurring only once. V lost 6 bases and J lost 6, with 9 bases in between. The CDR3 is 11 amino acids. The germline CDR1 and CDR2 sequences are MNHNY and SVGAGI (reference sequence). The TCR sequence derives from a man aged 25 to 40 who had recovered from COVID-19. The sample consisted of PBMCs or T cells enriched from blood (not recorded which). The chain links TRBV6-6 to TRBJ2-7, with D tentatively TRBD1 (5 bases). DNA for the CDR3: TGTGCCAGCAGCCCTAGGGGCGAGCAGTACTTC. This gives the protein CASSPRGEQYF.